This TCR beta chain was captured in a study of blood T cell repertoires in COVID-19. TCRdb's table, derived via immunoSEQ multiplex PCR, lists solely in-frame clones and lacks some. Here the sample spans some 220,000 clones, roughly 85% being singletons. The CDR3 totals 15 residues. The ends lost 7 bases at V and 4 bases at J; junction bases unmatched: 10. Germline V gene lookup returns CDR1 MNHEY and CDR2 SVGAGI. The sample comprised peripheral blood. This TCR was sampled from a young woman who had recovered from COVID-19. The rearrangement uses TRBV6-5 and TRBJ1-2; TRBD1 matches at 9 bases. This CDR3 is CASTRSGQGFYGYTF. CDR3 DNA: TGTGCCAGCACTCGTTCGGGACAGGGCTTCTATGGCTACACCTTC.